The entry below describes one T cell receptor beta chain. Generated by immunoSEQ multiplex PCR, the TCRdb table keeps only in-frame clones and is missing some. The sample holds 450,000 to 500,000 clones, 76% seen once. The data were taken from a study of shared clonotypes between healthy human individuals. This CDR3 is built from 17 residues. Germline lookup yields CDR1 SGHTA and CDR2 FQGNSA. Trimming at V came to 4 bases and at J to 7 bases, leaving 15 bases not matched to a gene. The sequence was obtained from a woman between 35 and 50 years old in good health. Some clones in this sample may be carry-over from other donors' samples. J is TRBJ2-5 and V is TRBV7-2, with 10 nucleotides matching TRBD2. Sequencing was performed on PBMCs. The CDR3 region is CASSSPSSAGGPVTQYF. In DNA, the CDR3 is TGTGCCAGCAGCTCACCCTCTTCAGCGGGAGGGCCGGTGACCCAGTACTTC.